These 7 T cell receptor beta chains were sequenced from one sample in a study of CD8+ T cells in alopecia areata. Extraction of RNA preceded its reverse transcription into cDNA, which served as the sequencing template. Clones were read by immunoSEQ multiplex PCR, and TCRdb kept only the in-frame ones, dropping some. The profile shows about 200,000 clones, about three fifths of them singletons. Treatment reported: oral pan-JAK inhibitor, 5-10 mg twice daily. This sample comprised CD4+ T cells sorted from blood, obtained at week 4, from a patient treated with tofacitinib. The receptors stem from a human donor with alopecia areata.

The chain combines TRBV25-1 with TRBJ1-6; the D is unclear. The CDR3 sequence is 13 residues long. CDR1 is MGHDK, CDR2 SYGVNS, per germline. CDR3 DNA sequence: TGTGTAAGAGCCGGGCAGGATAATTCACCCCTCCACTTT. Residues: CVRAGQDNSPLHF.

The V and J genes are TRBV2 and TRBJ2-2; D is unclear. Germline CDR1 SNHLY, CDR2 FYNNEI. With 1 base removed from V and 1 base from J, the gap between germline ends came to 7 bases. The CDR3 length is 15 residues. CDR3 coding DNA: TGTGCCAGCAGTGAAGTACCGGTGAACACCGGGGAGCTGTTTTTT. Its translation: CASSEVPVNTGELFF.

CDR3 sequence (DNA): TGTGCCAGCAGTTCTCATCAGGGGTGGGATGAGCAGTTCTTC. Translating it yields CASSSHQGWDEQFF. The chain recombines TRBV28 with TRBJ2-1; the D gene is possibly TRBD1 (6 bases). The germline V gene encodes CDR1 MDHEN and CDR2 SYDVKM. The CDR3 length is 14 residues. The ends were cut back, 4 bases at V and 8 bases at J, with 15 bases in the middle.

The gene calls are TRBV29-1 and TRBJ1-2; maybe TRBD1 (6 bases). The CDR3 contains 11 residues. The germline V gene encodes CDR1 SQVTM and CDR2 ANQGSEA. The V and J ends lost 7 bases and 6 bases respectively, with 12 bases between them. CDR3 sequence: CSAPGDHGYTF. For the CDR3, the DNA is TGCAGCGCCCCAGGGGATCATGGCTACACCTTC. Using reference TRBV29-1 and TRBJ1-2 for the parts outside the CDR3, the full variable domain is SAVISQKPSRDICQRGTSLTIQCQVDSQVTMMFWYRQQPGQSLTLIATANQGSEATYESGFVIDKFPISRPNLTFSTLTVSNMSPEDSSIYLCSAPGDHGYTFGSGTRLTVV.

The CDR3 DNA reads as TGTGCCAGCAGCTTAGCGCTTGGGACAGGGGATGGCTACACCTTC. Amino acid sequence: CASSLALGTGDGYTF. The rearrangement joins TRBV7-2 to TRBJ1-2, with TRBD1 matching over 10 bases. The CDR3 length is 15 residues. Losses at the gene ends were 0 bases for V and 6 bases for J; bases not matched to a gene: 4. Germline V gives CDR1 SGHTA, CDR2 FQGNSA.

J is TRBJ2-3 and V is TRBV27; 11 nucleotides agree with TRBD1. Trimming cost V 6 bases and J 4 bases; bases outside gene matches: 3. The germline CDR1 and CDR2 sequences are MNHEY and SMNVEV (reference sequence). The CDR3 length is 14 residues. CDR3 coding DNA: TGTGCCAGCAGAAGGGACAGGGGGTCAGATACGCAGTATTTT. Protein: CASRRDRGSDTQYF.

Only a few counts were recorded for this clone. The gene calls are TRBV6-6 and TRBJ1-2, with 7 bases aligning to TRBD1. Germline V CDR1 and CDR2: MNHNY, SVGAGI (reference sequence). The CDR3 sequence is 13 residues long. With 5 bases clipped from V and 8 bases from J, the junction kept 8 bases outside the gene matches. The CDR3 region has the DNA TGTGCCAGCAGTACCCCAGGGGGGTCCGGCTACACCTTC. It encodes CASSTPGGSGYTF.